These 28 T cell receptor beta chains share one sample of origin, sequenced in a study of blood T cell repertoires in COVID-19. Only in-frame clones appear in the TCRdb table, and some are missing; sequencing was by immunoSEQ multiplex PCR. The repertoire has around 200,000 clones, around 89% of them found once; the top ten carry 1.2%. Input material: PBMCs or T cells enriched from blood (not recorded which). These receptors originate from a man aged 30-40 years who had recovered from COVID-19.

The chain has TRBV19 and TRBJ1-4; 11 positions match TRBD1. The CDR3 length is 16 residues. Germline-derived CDR1 and CDR2 are LNHDA and SQIVND (reference sequence). Trimming took 9 bases from V and 0 from J; bases not matched to a gene: 6. This chain's CDR3 is CARRDRGYSTNEKLFF. CDR3 DNA sequence: TGTGCCAGAAGGGACAGGGGGTACTCAACTAATGAAAAACTGTTTTTT.

This rearrangement joins TRBV5-5 to TRBJ2-1; 8 bases align to TRBD2. Germline loops: CDR1 SGHKS, CDR2 YYEKEE (reference sequence). The junction had 4 bases not matched to a gene; V was cut back by 1 base and J by 4 bases. This CDR3 is built from 15 residues. The CDR3 DNA follows: TGTGCCAGCAGCTTGTCGGTAGCGGGATACAATGAGCAGTTCTTC. As protein: CASSLSVAGYNEQFF.

About this clone: A read error is possible here, since a much larger clone lies one base away. The rearrangement links TRBV7-2 to TRBJ2-1; 7 bases agree with TRBD1. J lost 0 bases, V lost 4 bases, and 0 bases had no gene match. CDR3 length: 14 amino acids. Per germline, CDR1 SGHTA and CDR2 FQGNSA. This CDR3 is CASSWDSSYNEQFF. DNA of the CDR3: TGTGCCAGCAGCTGGGACAGCTCCTACAATGAGCAGTTCTTC.

CDR3 loop: CASSPNREGWAKNIQYF. The CDR3 DNA is TGTGCCAGCAGCCCGAACAGGGAGGGGTGGGCCAAAAACATTCAGTACTTC. V and J are TRBV5-4 and TRBJ2-4, with D tentatively TRBD2 (7 bases). This CDR3 comprises 17 residues. The V end lost 4 bases, the J end lost 1 base, and 18 bases lay between the germline ends. Germline V gene data show CDR1 as SGHNT and CDR2 as YYREEE (reference sequence).

The genes are TRBV11-2 and TRBJ2-1; 11 nucleotides match TRBD1. This CDR3 is 15 amino acids long. V dropped 5 bases and J dropped 7; count of bases not matched to a gene: 7. CDR1 is SGHAT, CDR2 FQNNGV, per germline. CDR3 DNA sequence: TGTGCCAGCAGCGTCGGACAGGGGGCCAGGAATGAGCAGTTCTTC. This translates into CASSVGQGARNEQFF.

The chain couples TRBV30 to TRBJ1-4; D unclear. The CDR3 is 15 residues long. CDR1 is GTSNPN and CDR2 is SVGIG in the germline V gene (reference sequence). The V end was cut by 4 bases, the J end by 8 bases, with 20 bases between. Written as DNA, the CDR3 is TGTGCCTGGACCCCTCTATTGTGGGGAGAGGAAAAACTGTTTTTT. Protein sequence: CAWTPLLWGEEKLFF.

This clone was seen a handful of times. The V call is TRBV20-1, the J call TRBJ2-3; 7 positions agree with TRBD1. V was pared by 3 bases and J by 14 bases, with 8 bases of the junction left unmatched. The germline V gene has CDR1 DFQATT and CDR2 SNEGSKA (reference sequence). CDR3 size: 11 residues. The CDR3 nucleotides are TGCAGTGCTAGCGACAGGGTCATGCTGTATTTT. Translation: CSASDRVMLYF.

The rearrangement joins TRBV6-1 to TRBJ2-5; 8 bases map to TRBD1. V was pared by 2 bases and J by 5 bases, with 1 base of the junction left unmatched. The CDR3 is made up of 13 amino acids. The germline gives CDR1 MNHNS, CDR2 SASEGT. CDR3 sequence (DNA): TGTGCCAGCAGTGAATACAGGGGGGAGACCCAGTACTTC. Encoded protein: CASSEYRGETQYF.

The V call is TRBV6-5, the J call TRBJ2-1; D possibly corresponds to TRBD1 (6 bases). The CDR3 consists of 13 residues. With 10 bases removed from V and 8 bases from J, the gap between germline ends came to 18 bases. The germline V gene has CDR1 MNHEY and CDR2 SVGAGI. The CDR3 protein is CAIRPGTGYEQFF. CDR3 nucleotide sequence: TGTGCCATCCGCCCAGGAACAGGGTATGAGCAGTTCTTC.

This chain links TRBV19 with TRBJ1-3, with a tentative D call TRBD1 (6 bases). V lost 9 bases to trimming and J lost 1 base, with 19 bases between them. Germline assignment: CDR1 LNHDA and CDR2 SQIVND (reference sequence). The CDR3 runs to 16 residues. CDR3 bases: TGTGCCAGCACGCCGACAGGAAAGGGTTCTGGAAACACCATATATTTT. Translating it yields CASTPTGKGSGNTIYF.

This clone has just one count. The genes are TRBV4-3 and TRBJ2-2; 9 bases agree with TRBD2. The CDR3 has 18 residues. From germline, CDR1 is LGHNA and CDR2 YSLEER. V lost 0 bases to trimming and J lost 1 base; unmatched junction nucleotides: 6. CDR3 bases: TGCGCCAGCAGCCAAGACGACCTAGCGGGGAAGAACACCGGGGAGCTGTTTTTT. It is translated as CASSQDDLAGKNTGELFF.

The V and J genes are TRBV10-2 and TRBJ2-7; 10 bases map to TRBD1. This CDR3 region has 15 residues. V shed 5 bases and J 2 bases; nucleotides not matched to a gene: 6. Looked up from germline, CDR1 is WSHSY and CDR2 is SAAADI. Here the CDR3 DNA reads TGCGCCAGCAGTCATTCCGGGACAGGGGCCTACGAGCAGTACTTC. Translating gives CASSHSGTGAYEQYF.

A few counts support this clone. This chain uses TRBV14 with TRBJ2-3; the match to TRBD2 covers 10 bases. Per germline, CDR1 SGHDN and CDR2 FVKESK. The CDR3 is made up of 18 amino acids. The ends lost 2 bases at V and 4 bases at J; junction bases unmatched: 12. CDR3 DNA: TGTGCCAGCAGCCAAACCGTCGTCGAGCGGGAGGGATCAGATACGCAGTATTTT. The encoded protein is CASSQTVVEREGSDTQYF.

The chain joins TRBV6-5 to TRBJ2-2, with a weak D call TRBD1 (5 bases). There are 16 residues in the CDR3. Germline V gene data show CDR1 as MNHEY and CDR2 as SVGAGI. V was shortened by 1 base and J by 6 bases, with 15 bases between the two germline ends. The CDR3: CASSYFGQGGAGELFF. As DNA, the CDR3 is TGTGCCAGCAGTTACTTCGGGCAGGGTGGGGCCGGGGAGCTGTTTTTT.

In its sample, this clone was seen a few times. The chain employs TRBV6-2 or TRBV6-3 and TRBJ2-1; D may be TRBD2 (5 bases). Per germline, CDR1 MNHEY and CDR2 SVGEGT. Deletions cut 2 bases from V and 3 bases from J, with 8 bases between. The CDR3 runs 14 residues. In DNA, the CDR3 is TGTGCCAGCAGTTACGATACTAGCTACAATGAGCAGTTCTTC. It encodes CASSYDTSYNEQFF.

The V call is TRBV6-5, the J call TRBJ1-2, with TRBD1 matching 11 bases. This CDR3 spans 13 amino acids. The junction had 3 bases not matched to a gene; V was cut back by 6 bases and J by 6 bases. Germline V gene lookup returns CDR1 MNHEY and CDR2 SVGAGI. CDR3 in amino acids: CASRRTGGDGYTF. The CDR3 region has the DNA TGTGCCAGCAGAAGGACAGGGGGCGATGGCTACACCTTC.

This chain uses TRBV4-3 with TRBJ2-2; 7 bases line up with TRBD1. Germline V CDR1 and CDR2: LGHNA, YSLEER. The J segment lost 0 bases and the V segment lost 4 bases, leaving 8 bases of the junction unmatched. CDR3 size: 17 residues. The CDR3 coding sequence is TGCGCCAGCAGCCTTGCTTTAGGGGGCGCGAACACCGGGGAGCTGTTTTTT. This gives the protein CASSLALGGANTGELFF.

This chain connects TRBV24-1 to TRBJ2-3; 9 nucleotides line up with TRBD2. The CDR3 spans 17 residues. The germline V gene encodes CDR1 KGHDR and CDR2 SFDVKD. After removal of 1 base from V and 3 bases from J, the junction contained 7 bases not matched to a gene. This chain's CDR3 is CATSDLRGRGGTDTQYF. The CDR3 bases are TGTGCCACCAGTGATTTAAGAGGGCGGGGGGGGACAGATACGCAGTATTTT.

The chain recombines TRBV2 with TRBJ2-1, with 8 nucleotides matching TRBD1. V gave up 7 bases and J gave up 9 bases; unmatched junction bases: 8. Germline V lookup: CDR1 SNHLY, CDR2 FYNNEI. This CDR3 spans 13 amino acids. For the CDR3, the DNA is TGTGCCAGCACCAAAACAGGGGGTGGTGAGCAGTTCTTC. This encodes CASTKTGGGEQFF.

This clone appeared a single time. The chain recombines TRBV12-2 with TRBJ1-2; TRBD1, the D gene given by the table, was not confirmed from the DNA. TRBV12-2 is marked as a pseudogene. The length of the CDR3 is 20 residues. CDR3 bases: TGTGCAAGTCGCGAGAAAACAATACAGACGAAAAGGGGGCGGAACTATGGCTACACCTTC. It is translated as CASREKTIQTKRGRNYGYTF.

The J gene is TRBJ1-4, the V gene TRBV11-2; a possible D gene is TRBD1 (5 bases). With 4 bases removed from V and 8 bases from J, the gap between germline ends came to 26 bases. The V gene's germline CDR1 is SGHAT and CDR2 FQNNGV. The CDR3 sequence is 18 residues long. This CDR3 is CASSSIKEQGRGREKLFF. The CDR3 bases are TGTGCCAGCAGCTCAATAAAAGAGCAGGGTAGAGGTAGGGAAAAACTGTTTTTT.

The rearrangement links TRBV27 to TRBJ2-7; a weak D match, TRBD2 (7 bases). The germline V gene has CDR1 MNHEY and CDR2 SMNVEV (reference sequence). This CDR3 contains 12 residues. Trimming left V 3 bases short and J 10 bases short, with 13 bases between. In nucleotides, the CDR3 is TGTGCCAGCAGTTTCGGGGGGCGCGCACAGTACTTC. Protein product: CASSFGGRAQYF.

This chain connects TRBV7-8 to TRBJ1-4; 11 bases agree with TRBD1. Trimming removed 3 bases from V and 10 bases from J; junction bases left unmatched: 16. The CDR3 runs 18 residues. Germline-derived CDR1 and CDR2 are SGHVS and FQNEAQ. As DNA, the CDR3 is TGTGCCAGCAGCTTTGGGGGACAGGGGGAAACTGCGGCAGGAAAACTGTTTTTT. Translating it yields CASSFGGQGETAAGKLFF.

V is TRBV5-6 and J is TRBJ2-5, with D possibly TRBD2 on 6 matching bases. The germline CDR1 and CDR2 sequences are SGHDT and YYEEEE. The V end lost 4 bases, the J end lost 5 bases, and 15 bases lay between the germline ends. CDR3 length: 14 residues. The CDR3 DNA follows: TGTGCCAGCAGCGTGGGACTTCCGAGGGAGACCCAGTACTTC. Translated: CASSVGLPRETQYF. Full variable domain (missing parts from reference TRBV5-6 and TRBJ2-5): DAGVTQSPTHLIKTRGQQVTLRCSPKSGHDTVSWYQQALGQGPQFIFQYYEEEERQRGNFPDRFSGHQFPNYSSELNVNALLLGDSALYLCASSVGLPRETQYFGPGTRLLVL.

The V gene is TRBV4-3, the J gene TRBJ2-3, with 11 bases fitting TRBD2. CDR1 LGHNA and CDR2 YSLEER come from the germline V gene. The CDR3 contains 15 residues. J lost 5 bases, V lost 5 bases, and 6 bases had no gene match. The CDR3 region is CASSIGTSGVDTQYF. CDR3 nucleotide sequence: TGCGCCAGCAGCATCGGGACTAGCGGTGTAGATACGCAGTATTTT.

The chain has TRBV29-1 and TRBJ1-1, with 7 bases aligning to TRBD1. CDR3 length: 14 residues. V was pared by 3 bases and J by 1 base, with 5 bases of the junction left unmatched. Germline V lookup: CDR1 SQVTM, CDR2 ANQGSEA. The DNA for the CDR3 is TGCAGCGTTGAGGGGACAGAGGAGAACACTGAAGCTTTCTTT. It translates to CSVEGTEENTEAFF.

The chain recombines TRBV7-8 with TRBJ2-6, with 11 bases that match TRBD2. The CDR3 spans 17 residues. In germline, CDR1 is SGHVS, CDR2 FQNEAQ. The J segment lost 4 bases and the V segment lost 3 bases, leaving 5 bases of the junction unmatched. CDR3 in amino acids: CASSFSGRAEGANVLTF. The CDR3 bases are TGTGCCAGCAGCTTTAGCGGGAGGGCCGAAGGGGCCAACGTCCTGACTTTC.

The V and J genes are TRBV6-5 and TRBJ1-2; unclear D gene. Germline V gives CDR1 MNHEY, CDR2 SVGAGI. The CDR3 has 13 residues. Trimming took off 5 bases at V and 5 bases at J, with 12 bases between the two ends. In DNA, the CDR3 is TGTGCCAGCAGTAGAAAGACTGATTATGGCTACACCTTC. Translated, it gives CASSRKTDYGYTF.